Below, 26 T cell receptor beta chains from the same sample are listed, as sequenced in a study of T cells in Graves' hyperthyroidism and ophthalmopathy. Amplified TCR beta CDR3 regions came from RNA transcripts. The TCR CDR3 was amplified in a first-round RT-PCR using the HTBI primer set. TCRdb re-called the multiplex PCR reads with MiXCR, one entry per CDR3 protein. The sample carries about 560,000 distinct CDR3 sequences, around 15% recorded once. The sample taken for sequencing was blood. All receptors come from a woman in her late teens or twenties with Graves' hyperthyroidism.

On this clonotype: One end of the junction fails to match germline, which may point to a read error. CDR3 protein: CASRRTGTTTNEKLVF. For the CDR3, the DNA is TGTGCCAGCAGGCGAACAGGGACAACAACTAATGAAAAACTGGTTTTT. The gene calls are TRBV7-6 and TRBJ1-4; possibly TRBD1 for D (6 bases). The CDR3 runs to 16 residues. The germline gives CDR1 SGHVS, CDR2 FNYEAQ.

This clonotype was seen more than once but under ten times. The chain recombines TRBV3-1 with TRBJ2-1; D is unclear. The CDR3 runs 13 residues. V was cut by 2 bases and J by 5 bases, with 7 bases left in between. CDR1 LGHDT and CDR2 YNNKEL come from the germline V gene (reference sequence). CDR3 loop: CASSQLPNNEQFF. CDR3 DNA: TGTGCCAGCAGCCAACTCCCAAACAATGAGCAGTTCTTC.

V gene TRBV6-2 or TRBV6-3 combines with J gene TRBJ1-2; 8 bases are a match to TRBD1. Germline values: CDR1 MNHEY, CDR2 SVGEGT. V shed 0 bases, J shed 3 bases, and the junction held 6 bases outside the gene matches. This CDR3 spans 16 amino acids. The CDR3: CASSYSTLQGDYGYTF. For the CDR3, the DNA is TGTGCCAGCAGTTACTCGACTCTACAGGGGGACTATGGCTACACCTTC.

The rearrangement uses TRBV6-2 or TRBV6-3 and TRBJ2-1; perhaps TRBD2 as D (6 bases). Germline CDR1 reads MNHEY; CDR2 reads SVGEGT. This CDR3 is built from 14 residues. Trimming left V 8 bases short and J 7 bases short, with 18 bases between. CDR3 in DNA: TGTGCCAGCCGCCGTGAGCTAGCGCTAAATGAGCAGTTCTTC. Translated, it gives CASRRELALNEQFF.

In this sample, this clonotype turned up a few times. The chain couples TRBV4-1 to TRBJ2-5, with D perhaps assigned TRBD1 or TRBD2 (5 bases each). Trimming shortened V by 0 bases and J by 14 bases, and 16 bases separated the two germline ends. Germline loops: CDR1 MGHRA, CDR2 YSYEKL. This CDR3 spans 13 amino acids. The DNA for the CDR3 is TGCGCCAGCAGCCAAGATCTGGGCGTGGGGGACTACTTC. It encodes CASSQDLGVGDYF.

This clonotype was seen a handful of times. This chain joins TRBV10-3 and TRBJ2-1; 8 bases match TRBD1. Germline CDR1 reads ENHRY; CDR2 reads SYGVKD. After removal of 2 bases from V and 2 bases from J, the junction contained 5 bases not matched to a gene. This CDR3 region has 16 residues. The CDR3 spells CAISERGTGTYNEQFF. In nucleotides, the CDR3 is TGTGCCATCAGTGAGAGGGGGACAGGAACCTACAATGAGCAGTTCTTC.

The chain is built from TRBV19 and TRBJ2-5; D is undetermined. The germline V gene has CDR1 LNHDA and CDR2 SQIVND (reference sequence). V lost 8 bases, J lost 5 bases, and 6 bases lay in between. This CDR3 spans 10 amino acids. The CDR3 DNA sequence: TGTGCCAGTGGGTTCGAGACCCAGTACTTC. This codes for CASGFETQYF.

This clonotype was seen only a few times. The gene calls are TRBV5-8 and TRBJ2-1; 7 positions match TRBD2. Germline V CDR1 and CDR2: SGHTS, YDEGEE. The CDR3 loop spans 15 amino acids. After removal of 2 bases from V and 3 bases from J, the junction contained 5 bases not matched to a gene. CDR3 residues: CASSFRTRVYNEQFF. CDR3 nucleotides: TGTGCCAGCAGCTTTCGGACTAGGGTCTACAATGAGCAGTTCTTC.

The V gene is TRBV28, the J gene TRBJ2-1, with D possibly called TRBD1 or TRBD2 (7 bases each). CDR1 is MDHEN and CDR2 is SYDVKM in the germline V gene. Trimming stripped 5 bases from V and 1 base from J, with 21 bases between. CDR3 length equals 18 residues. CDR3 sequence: CASSGRASDRQSYNEQFF. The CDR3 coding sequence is TGTGCCAGCAGTGGGAGGGCCTCGGACAGGCAATCCTACAATGAGCAGTTCTTC.

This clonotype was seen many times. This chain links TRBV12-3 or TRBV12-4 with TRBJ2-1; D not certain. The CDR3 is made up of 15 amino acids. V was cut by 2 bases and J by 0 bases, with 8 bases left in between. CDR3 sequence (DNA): TGTGCCAGCAGTTTATTCGCAAGCTCCTACAATGAGCAGTTCTTC. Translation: CASSLFASSYNEQFF.

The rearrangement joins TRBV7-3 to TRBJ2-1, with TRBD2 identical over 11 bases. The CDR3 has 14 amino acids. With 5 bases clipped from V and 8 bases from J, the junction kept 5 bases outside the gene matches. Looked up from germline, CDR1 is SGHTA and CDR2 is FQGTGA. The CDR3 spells CASSLTSGGHEQFF. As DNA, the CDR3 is TGTGCCAGCAGCCTCACTAGCGGGGGCCATGAGCAGTTCTTC. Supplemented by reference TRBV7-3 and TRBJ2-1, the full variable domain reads GAGVSQTPSNKVTEKGKYVELRCDPISGHTALYWYRQSLGQGPEFLIYFQGTGAADDSGLPNDRFFAVRPEGSVSTLKIQRTERGDSAVYLCASSLTSGGHEQFFGPGTRLTVL.

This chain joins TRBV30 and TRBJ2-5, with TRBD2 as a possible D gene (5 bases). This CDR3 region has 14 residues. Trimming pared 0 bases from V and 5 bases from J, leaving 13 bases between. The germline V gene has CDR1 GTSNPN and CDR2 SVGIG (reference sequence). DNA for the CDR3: TGTGCCTGGAGTGTCCGGCCCGGGAAGGAGACCCAGTACTTC. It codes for CAWSVRPGKETQYF.

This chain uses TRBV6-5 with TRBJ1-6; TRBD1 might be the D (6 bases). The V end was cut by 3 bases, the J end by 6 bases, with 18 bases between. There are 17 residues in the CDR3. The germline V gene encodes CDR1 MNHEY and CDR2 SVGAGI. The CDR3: CASSYLNPGQTNSPLHF. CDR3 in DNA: TGTGCCAGCAGTTATCTCAATCCGGGACAAACTAATTCACCCCTCCACTTT.

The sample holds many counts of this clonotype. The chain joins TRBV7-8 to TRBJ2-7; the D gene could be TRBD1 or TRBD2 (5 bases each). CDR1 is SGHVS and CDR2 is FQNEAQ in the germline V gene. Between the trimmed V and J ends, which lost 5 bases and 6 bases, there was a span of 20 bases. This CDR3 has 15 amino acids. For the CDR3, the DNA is TGTGCCAGCAGCCACCTGGGACGCCGGGCGTCCGAGCAGTACTTC. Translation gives CASSHLGRRASEQYF.

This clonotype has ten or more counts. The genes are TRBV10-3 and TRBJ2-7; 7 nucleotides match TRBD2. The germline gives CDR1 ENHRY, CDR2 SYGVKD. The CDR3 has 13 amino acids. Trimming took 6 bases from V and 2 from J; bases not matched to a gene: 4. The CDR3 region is CAIRASGTYEQYF. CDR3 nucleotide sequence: TGTGCCATCAGGGCTAGCGGTACCTACGAGCAGTACTTC.

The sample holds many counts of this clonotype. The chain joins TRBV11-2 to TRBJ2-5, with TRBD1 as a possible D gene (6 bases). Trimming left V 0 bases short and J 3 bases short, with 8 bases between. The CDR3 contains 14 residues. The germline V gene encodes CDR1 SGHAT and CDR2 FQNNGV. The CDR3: CASSLDTGKETQYF. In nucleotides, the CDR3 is TGTGCCAGCAGCTTAGACACAGGGAAAGAGACCCAGTACTTC.

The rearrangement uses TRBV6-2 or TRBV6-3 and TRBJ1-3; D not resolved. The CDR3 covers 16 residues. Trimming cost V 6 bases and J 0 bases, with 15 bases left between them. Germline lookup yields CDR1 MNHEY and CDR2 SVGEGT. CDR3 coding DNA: TGTGCCAGCAGCACCAGCGGCGCGAGCTCTGGAAACACCATATATTTT. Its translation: CASSTSGASSGNTIYF.

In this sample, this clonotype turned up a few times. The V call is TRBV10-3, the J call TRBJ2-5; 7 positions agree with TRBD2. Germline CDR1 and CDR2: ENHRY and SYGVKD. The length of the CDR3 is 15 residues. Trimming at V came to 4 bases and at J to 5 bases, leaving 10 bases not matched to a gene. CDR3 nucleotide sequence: TGTGCCATCAGTGCTCAGGAGCGGGGATTGGAGACCCAGTACTTC. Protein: CAISAQERGLETQYF.

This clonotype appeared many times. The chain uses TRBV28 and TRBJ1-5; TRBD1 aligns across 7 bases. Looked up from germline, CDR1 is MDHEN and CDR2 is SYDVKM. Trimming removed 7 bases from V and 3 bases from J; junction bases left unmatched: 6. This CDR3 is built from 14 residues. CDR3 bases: TGTGCCAGCAACCCCAGGGGGGCCAATCAGCCCCAGCATTTT. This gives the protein CASNPRGANQPQHF.

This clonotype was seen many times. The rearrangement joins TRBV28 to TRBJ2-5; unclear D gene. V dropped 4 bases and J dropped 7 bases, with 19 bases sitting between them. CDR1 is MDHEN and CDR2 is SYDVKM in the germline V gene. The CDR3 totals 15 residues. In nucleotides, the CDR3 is TGTGCCAGCAGTTCCCTTAAGCCCCGTACAGCGACCCAGTACTTC. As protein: CASSSLKPRTATQYF.

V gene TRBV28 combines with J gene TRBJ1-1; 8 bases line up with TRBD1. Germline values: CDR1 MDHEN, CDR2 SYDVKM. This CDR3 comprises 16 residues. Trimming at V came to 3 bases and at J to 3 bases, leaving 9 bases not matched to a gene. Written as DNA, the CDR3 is TGTGCCAGCAGTTTGATCAGGGGGCTGGCGGACACTGAAGCTTTCTTT. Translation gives CASSLIRGLADTEAFF.

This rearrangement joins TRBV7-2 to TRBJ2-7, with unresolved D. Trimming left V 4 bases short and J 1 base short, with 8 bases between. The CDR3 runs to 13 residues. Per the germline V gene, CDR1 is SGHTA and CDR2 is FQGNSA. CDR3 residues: CASSSRHSYEQYF. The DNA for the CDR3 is TGTGCCAGCAGCTCCAGACATTCCTACGAGCAGTACTTC.

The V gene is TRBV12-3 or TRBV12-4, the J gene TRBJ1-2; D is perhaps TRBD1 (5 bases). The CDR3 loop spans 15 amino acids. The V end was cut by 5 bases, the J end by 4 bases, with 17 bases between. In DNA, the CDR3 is TGTGCCAGCAGTCCCATCGGCAGGGCCCTCTATGGCTACACCTTC. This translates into CASSPIGRALYGYTF.

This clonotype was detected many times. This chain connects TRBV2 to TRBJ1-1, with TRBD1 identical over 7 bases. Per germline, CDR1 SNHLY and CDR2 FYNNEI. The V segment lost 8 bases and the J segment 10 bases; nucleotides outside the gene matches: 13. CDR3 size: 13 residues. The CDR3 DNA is TGTGCCAGCCGGGACAGCCCCTCCAGGGGAGCTTTCTTT. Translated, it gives CASRDSPSRGAFF.

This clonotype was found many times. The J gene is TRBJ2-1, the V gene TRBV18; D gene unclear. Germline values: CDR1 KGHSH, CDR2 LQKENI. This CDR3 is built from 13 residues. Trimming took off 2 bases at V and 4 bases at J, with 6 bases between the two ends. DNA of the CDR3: TGTGCCAGCTCACCATCGACTTACAATGAGCAGTTCTTC. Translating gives CASSPSTYNEQFF.

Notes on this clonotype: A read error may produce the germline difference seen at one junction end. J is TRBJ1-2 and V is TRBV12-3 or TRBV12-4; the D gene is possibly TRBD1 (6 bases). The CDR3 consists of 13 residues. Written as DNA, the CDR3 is TGTGCCAGCAGTTTTGACAGGAACTATGACTACACCTTC. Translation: CASSFDRNYDYTF.